This T cell receptor (beta chain) came from a study of T cell repertoires in cytomegalovirus infection. Study at large: Well-studied HLA-B-restricted epitopes and recently identified HLA-C-restricted epitopes of CMV were both used in the study.

The CDR3 is 14 amino acids. Germline CDR1 SGHNT, CDR2 YENEEA. Trimming stripped 1 base from V and 5 bases from J, with 9 bases between. This clonotype was observed a few times. Its cognate antigen is unknown. One entry per CDR3 protein results from TCRdb running MiXCR on the reads. The data show over 25,000 distinct CDR3 sequences, under 20% seen once. The chain joins TRBV11-3 to TRBJ2-1; D not certain. This specimen was CD8+ T cells from cultured PBMCs, taken from culture after CMV antigen stimulation. This clonotype originated in a human donor in good health (CMV status not recorded). Some clones in this sample may be carry-over from other donors' samples. CDR3 in DNA: TGTGCCAGCAGCTTAGCGGCCAAAGACAATGAGCAGTTCTTC. Amino acid sequence: CASSLAAKDNEQFF.